This T cell receptor beta chain emerged from a study of identical twins. About this clonotype itself: Antigen specificity is unknown.

TCRdb passed the 5' RACE reads through MiXCR, listing each CDR3 protein once. The sample has 600,000 to 850,000 distinct CDR3 sequences; roughly 18% are singletons. Study-level findings and limits: A lower insertion count was a feature of abundant cord blood beta clonotypes, with no such feature in memory repertoires. Zero-insertion results could be subject to partial confounding by invariant MAIT and iNKT cells.

Trimming removed 7 bases from V and 6 bases from J, with 9 bases in between. The length of the CDR3 is 11 residues. A further study also used this sample, focusing on T cells expressing NK-cell markers. From that study: One observes that, in a few donors, these clonotypes were also the leading ones within the CD3+CD56-NKG2C+ fraction.

The source material was PBMCs. The rearrangement links TRBV12-3 or TRBV12-4 to TRBJ1-1; D is perhaps TRBD1 (5 bases). This TCR derives from a woman younger than 30 in good health. CDR3 bases: TGTGCCAGCATTATGGGGGCTGAAGCTTTCTTT. Amino acid sequence: CASIMGAEAFF.